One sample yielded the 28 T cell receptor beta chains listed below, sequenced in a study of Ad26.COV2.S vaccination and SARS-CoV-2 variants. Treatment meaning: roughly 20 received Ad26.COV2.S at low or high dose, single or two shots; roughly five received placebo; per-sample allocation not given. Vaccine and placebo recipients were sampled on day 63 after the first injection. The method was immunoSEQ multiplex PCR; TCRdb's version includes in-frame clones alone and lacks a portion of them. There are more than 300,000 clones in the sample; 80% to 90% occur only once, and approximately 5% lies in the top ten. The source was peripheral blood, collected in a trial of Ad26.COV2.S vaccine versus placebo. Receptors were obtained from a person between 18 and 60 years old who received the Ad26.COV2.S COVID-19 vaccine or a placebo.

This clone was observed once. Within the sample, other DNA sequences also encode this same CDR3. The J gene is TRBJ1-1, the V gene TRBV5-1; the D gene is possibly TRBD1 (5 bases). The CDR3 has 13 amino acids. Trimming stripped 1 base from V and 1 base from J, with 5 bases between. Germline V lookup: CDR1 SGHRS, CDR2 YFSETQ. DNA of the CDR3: TGCGCCAGCAGCTTGACAGGGAACACTGAAGCTTTCTTT. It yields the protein CASSLTGNTEAFF.

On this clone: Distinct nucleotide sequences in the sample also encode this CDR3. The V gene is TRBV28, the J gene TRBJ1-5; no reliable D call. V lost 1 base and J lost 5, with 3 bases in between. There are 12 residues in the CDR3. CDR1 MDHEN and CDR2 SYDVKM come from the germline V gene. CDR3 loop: CASSLSDQPQHF. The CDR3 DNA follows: TGTGCCAGCAGTTTATCCGATCAGCCCCAGCATTTT. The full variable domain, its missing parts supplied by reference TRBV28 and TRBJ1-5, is DVKVTQSSRYLVKRTGEKVFLECVQDMDHENMFWYRQDPGLGLRLIYFSYDVKMKEKGDIPEGYSVSREKKERFSLILESASTNQTSMYLCASSLSDQPQHFGDGTRLSIL.

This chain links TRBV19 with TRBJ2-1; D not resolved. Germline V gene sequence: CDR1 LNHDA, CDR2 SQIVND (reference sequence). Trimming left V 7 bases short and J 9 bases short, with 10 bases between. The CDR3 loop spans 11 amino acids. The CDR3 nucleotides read TGTGCCAGTACTCAGGATAGTGAGCAGTTCTTC. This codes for CASTQDSEQFF.

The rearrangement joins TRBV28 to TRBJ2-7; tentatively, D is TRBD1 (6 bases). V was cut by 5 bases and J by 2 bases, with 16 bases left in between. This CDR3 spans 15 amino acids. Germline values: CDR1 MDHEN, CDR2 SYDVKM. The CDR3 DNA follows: TGTGCCAGCAGTCCGCCTCCGACAGGAGCCTACGAGCAGTACTTC. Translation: CASSPPPTGAYEQYF.

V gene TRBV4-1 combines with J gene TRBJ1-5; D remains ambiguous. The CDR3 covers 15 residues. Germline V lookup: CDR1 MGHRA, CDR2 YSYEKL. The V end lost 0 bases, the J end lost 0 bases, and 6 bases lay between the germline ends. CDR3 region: CASSQEASSNQPQHF. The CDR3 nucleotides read TGCGCCAGCAGCCAAGAAGCCAGTAGCAATCAGCCCCAGCATTTT.

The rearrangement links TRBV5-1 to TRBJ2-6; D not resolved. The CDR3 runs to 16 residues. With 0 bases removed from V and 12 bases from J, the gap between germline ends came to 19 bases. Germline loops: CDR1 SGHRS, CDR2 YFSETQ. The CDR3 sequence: CASSLAETSYSTVLTF. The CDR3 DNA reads TGCGCCAGCAGCTTGGCTGAGACTTCCTACTCCACCGTCCTGACTTTC.

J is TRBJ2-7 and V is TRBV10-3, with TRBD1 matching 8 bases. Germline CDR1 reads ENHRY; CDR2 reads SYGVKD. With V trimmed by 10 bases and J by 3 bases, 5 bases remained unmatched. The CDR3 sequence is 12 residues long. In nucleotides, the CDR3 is TGTGCCACCCGAGGACAGGGCTACGAGCAGTACTTC. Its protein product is CATRGQGYEQYF.

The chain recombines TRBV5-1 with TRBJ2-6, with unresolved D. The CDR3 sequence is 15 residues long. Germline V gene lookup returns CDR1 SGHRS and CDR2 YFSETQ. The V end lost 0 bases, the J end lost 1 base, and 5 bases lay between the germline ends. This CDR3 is CASSLEGSGANVLTF. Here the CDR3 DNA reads TGCGCCAGCAGCTTGGAAGGTTCTGGGGCCAACGTCCTGACTTTC.

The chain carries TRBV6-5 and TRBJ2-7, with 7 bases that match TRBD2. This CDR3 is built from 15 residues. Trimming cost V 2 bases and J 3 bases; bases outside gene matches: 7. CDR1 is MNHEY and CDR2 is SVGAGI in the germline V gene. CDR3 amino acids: CASSYGGDSFYEQYF. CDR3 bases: TGTGCCAGCAGTTACGGGGGGGACTCTTTCTACGAGCAGTACTTC.

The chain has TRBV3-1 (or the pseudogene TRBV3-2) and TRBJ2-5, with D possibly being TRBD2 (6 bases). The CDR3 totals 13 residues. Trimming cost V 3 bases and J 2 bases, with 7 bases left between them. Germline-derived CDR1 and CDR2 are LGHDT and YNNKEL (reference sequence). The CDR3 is CASSHAGQETQYF. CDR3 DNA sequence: TGTGCCAGCAGCCACGCGGGGCAAGAGACCCAGTACTTC.

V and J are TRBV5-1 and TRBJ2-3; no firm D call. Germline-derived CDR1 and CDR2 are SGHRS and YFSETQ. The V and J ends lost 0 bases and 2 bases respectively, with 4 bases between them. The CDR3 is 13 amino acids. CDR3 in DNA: TGCGCCAGCAGCTTGGAAATCACAGATACGCAGTATTTT. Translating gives CASSLEITDTQYF.

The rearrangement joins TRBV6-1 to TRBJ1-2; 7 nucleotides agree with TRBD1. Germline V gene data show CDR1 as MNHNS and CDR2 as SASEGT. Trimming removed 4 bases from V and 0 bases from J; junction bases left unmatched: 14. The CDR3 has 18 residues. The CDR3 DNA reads TGTGCCAGCAGTGGTACCGGGACAGAGCCTCATTCTAACTATGGCTACACCTTC. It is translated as CASSGTGTEPHSNYGYTF.

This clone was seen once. CDR3 in amino acids: CASRVGVGGTYEQYF. The CDR3 nucleotides read TGTGCCAGCAGGGTAGGGGTGGGGGGAACCTACGAGCAGTACTTC. This chain uses TRBV6-5 with TRBJ2-7; TRBD2 might be the D (6 bases). Germline lookup yields CDR1 MNHEY and CDR2 SVGAGI. The germline V and J ends were trimmed by 6 bases and 2 bases, with 17 bases remaining between them. The CDR3 contains 15 residues.

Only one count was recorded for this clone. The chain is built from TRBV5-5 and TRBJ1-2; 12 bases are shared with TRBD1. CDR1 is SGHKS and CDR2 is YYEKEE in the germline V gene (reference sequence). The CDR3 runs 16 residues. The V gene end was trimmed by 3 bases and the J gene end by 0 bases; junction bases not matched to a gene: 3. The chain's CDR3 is CASSWGTGGSNYGYTF. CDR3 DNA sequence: TGTGCCAGCAGCTGGGGGACAGGGGGCTCTAACTATGGCTACACCTTC.

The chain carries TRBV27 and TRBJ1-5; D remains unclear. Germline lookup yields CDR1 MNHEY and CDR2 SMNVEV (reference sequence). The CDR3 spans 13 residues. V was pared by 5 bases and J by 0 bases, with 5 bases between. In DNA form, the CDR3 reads TGTGCCAGCAGTGTAGATAGCAATCAGCCCCAGCATTTT. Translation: CASSVDSNQPQHF.

This chain's CDR3 is CASRFVGNTEAFF. The CDR3 region has the DNA TGTGCCAGCCGTTTTGTGGGGAACACTGAAGCTTTCTTT. V is TRBV6-5 and J is TRBJ1-1; D gene ambiguous. V was shortened by 8 bases and J by 1 base, with 11 bases between the two germline ends. There are 13 residues in the CDR3. Germline V gene lookup returns CDR1 MNHEY and CDR2 SVGAGI.

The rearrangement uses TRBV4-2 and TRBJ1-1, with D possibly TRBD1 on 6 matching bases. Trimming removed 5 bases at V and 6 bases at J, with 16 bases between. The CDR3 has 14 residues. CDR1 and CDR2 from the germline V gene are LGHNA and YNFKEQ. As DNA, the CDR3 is TGTGCCAGCAGCTCGTCCAGGGGTAACGCTGAAGCTTTCTTT. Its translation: CASSSSRGNAEAFF.

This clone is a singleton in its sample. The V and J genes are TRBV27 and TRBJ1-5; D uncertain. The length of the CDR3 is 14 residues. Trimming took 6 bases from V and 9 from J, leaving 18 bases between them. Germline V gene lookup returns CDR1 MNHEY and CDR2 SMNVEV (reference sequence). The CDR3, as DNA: TGTGCCAGCAGCAGGACCTTCCCCGAGGGGCCCCAGCATTTT. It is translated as CASSRTFPEGPQHF.

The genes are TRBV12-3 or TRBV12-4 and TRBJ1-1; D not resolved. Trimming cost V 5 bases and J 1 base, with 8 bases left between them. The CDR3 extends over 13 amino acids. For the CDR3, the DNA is TGTGCCAGCAGTCGTAGACAGAACACTGAAGCTTTCTTT. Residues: CASSRRQNTEAFF.

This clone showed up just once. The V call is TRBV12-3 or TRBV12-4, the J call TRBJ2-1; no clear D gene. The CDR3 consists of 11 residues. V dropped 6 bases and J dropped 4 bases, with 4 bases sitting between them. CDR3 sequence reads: CASRAYNEQFF. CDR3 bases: TGTGCCAGCAGGGCTTACAATGAGCAGTTCTTC.

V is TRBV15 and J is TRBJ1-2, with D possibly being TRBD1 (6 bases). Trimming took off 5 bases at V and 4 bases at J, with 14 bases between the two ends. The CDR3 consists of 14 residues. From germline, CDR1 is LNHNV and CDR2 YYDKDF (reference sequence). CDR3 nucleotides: TGTGCCACCAGCGAAAACAGGGAAACCTATGGCTACACCTTC. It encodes CATSENRETYGYTF.

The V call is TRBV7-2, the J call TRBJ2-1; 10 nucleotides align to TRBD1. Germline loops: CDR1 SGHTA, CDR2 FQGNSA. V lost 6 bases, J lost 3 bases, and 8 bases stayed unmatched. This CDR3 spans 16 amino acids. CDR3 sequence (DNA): TGTGCCAGCAGAACGGCCGGGACAGGGGACTACAATGAGCAGTTCTTC. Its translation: CASRTAGTGDYNEQFF.

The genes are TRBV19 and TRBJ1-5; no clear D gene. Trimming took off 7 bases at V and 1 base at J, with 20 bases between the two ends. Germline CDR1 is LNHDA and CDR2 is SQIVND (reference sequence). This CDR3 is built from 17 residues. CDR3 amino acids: CASTPDSETGSNQPQHF. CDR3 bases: TGTGCCAGTACCCCGGACTCTGAAACGGGAAGCAATCAGCCCCAGCATTTT.

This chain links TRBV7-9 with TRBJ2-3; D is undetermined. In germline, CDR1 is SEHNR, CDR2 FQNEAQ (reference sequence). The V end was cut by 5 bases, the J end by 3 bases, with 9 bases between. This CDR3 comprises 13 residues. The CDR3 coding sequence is TGTGCCAGCAGCCCAAAACGTACAGATACGCAGTATTTT. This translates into CASSPKRTDTQYF.

Here the CDR3 reads CASSLGRAISYEQYF. The CDR3 nucleotides read TGTGCCAGCAGCTTAGGACGGGCTATTAGCTACGAGCAGTACTTC. This chain connects TRBV13 to TRBJ2-7, with D hard to call. Germline-derived CDR1 and CDR2 are PRHDT and FYEKMQ (reference sequence). V was shortened by 0 bases and J by 3 bases, with 12 bases between the two germline ends. CDR3 length: 15 amino acids.

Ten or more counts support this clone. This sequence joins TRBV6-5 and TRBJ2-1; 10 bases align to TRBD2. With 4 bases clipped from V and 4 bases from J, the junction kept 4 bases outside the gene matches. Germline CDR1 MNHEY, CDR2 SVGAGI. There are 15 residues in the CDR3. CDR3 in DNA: TGTGCCAGCAGTTCTGCTAGCGGGGGATACAATGAGCAGTTCTTC. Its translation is CASSSASGGYNEQFF.

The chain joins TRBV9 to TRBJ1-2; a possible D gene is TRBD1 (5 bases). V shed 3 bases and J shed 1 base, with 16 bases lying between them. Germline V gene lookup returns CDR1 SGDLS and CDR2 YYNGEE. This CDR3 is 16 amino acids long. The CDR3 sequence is CASSAGRRGSNYGYTF. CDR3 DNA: TGTGCCAGCAGCGCCGGACGGAGGGGTAGTAACTATGGCTACACCTTC. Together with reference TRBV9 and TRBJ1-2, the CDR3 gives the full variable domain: DSGVTQTPKHLITATGQRVTLRCSPRSGDLSVYWYQQSLDQGLQFLIQYYNGEERAKGNILERFSAQQFPDLHSELNLSSLELGDSALYFCASSAGRRGSNYGYTFGSGTRLTVV.

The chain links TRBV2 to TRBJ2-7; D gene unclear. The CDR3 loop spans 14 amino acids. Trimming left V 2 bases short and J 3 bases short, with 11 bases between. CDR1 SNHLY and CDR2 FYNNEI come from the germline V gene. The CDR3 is CASSERQANYEQYF. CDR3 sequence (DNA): TGTGCCAGCAGTGAAAGGCAGGCGAACTACGAGCAGTACTTC.